The 25 T cell receptor beta chains presented below share a single source sample, sequenced in a study of tumor-infiltrating lymphocytes in primary liver carcinoma. Researchers drew blood RNA from unsorted whole blood and extracted germline DNA as well. TCR beta cDNA was prepared out of around 460 ng total RNA by means of a constant-region primer. Three nested multiplex PCR rounds, a slightly modified ARM-PCR, produced the libraries for TCR beta. TRBV1-TRBV30 forward primers and a C-beta reverse primer were used in the first two PCR rounds, which each ran for approximately 11 cycles. TCRdb ran MiXCR on the multiplex PCR reads and lists one entry per CDR3 protein. The sample includes approximately 330,000 distinct CDR3 sequences, around three fifths of them seen just once. The sample consisted of peripheral blood. The receptors were gathered from a man aged 40-50 years with primary liver carcinoma and hepatitis B virus infection.

This clonotype was observed a single time. Possible read error: a much larger clone is one base away. The chain links TRBV12-3 or TRBV12-4 to TRBJ2-7; weak D call: TRBD1 (5 bases). The CDR3 length is 13 residues. The CDR3 spells CTSSFRQGDEQYF. For the CDR3, the DNA is TGTACCAGCAGTTTTCGGCAGGGCGACGAGCAGTACTTC.

This clonotype occurred a few times. The V and J genes are TRBV7-9 and TRBJ2-2, with D perhaps being TRBD1 or TRBD2 (6 bases each). Trimming took off 10 bases at V and 3 bases at J, with 21 bases between the two ends. Germline values: CDR1 SEHNR, CDR2 FQNEAQ (reference sequence). The CDR3 is made up of 16 amino acids. CDR3 sequence: CAIWLGGASDTGELFF. The CDR3, as DNA: TGTGCCATCTGGTTGGGGGGCGCTTCTGACACCGGGGAGCTGTTTTTT.

As to this clonotype: A single base separates this from a much larger clone, so it may be a read error. The chain links TRBV6-2 or TRBV6-3 to TRBJ1-6; D remains ambiguous. The germline CDR1 and CDR2 sequences are MNHEY and SVGEGT. The CDR3 length is 14 residues. CDR3 protein: CASSSGSYNSPFHF. CDR3 DNA sequence: TGTGCCAGCAGTTCCGGCTCCTATAATTCACCCTTCCACTTT.

As regards this clonotype: One junction end does not reproduce the germline sequence, and a read error may be involved. The gene calls are TRBV11-2 and TRBJ2-5; possible D gene TRBD2, 6 bases. Per the germline V gene, CDR1 is SGHAT and CDR2 is FQNNGV. This CDR3 contains 18 residues. The CDR3: CTSSLTHPSDLYQEAQYF. In DNA form, the CDR3 reads TGTACCAGCAGCTTAACCCACCCTAGCGATTTGTACCAAGAGGCCCAGTACTTC. The full variable domain, with the rest looked up from reference TRBV11-2 and TRBJ2-5, is EAGVAQSPRYKIIEKRQSVAFWCNPISGHATLYWYQQILGQGPKLLIQFQNNGVVDDSQLPKDRFSAERLKGVDSTLKIQPAKLEDSAVYLCTSSLTHPSDLYQEAQYFGPGTRLLVL.

The chain couples TRBV28 to TRBJ2-3, with D possibly TRBD2 on 5 matching bases. Germline V CDR1 and CDR2: MDHEN, SYDVKM. The V and J ends lost 4 bases and 6 bases respectively, with 23 bases between them. The CDR3 is 17 amino acids. The CDR3 nucleotides read TGTGCCAGCAGTTCCCCAGCTGGGCCCGGGGTAATCGATACGCAGTATTTT. Protein sequence: CASSSPAGPGVIDTQYF.

As regards this clonotype: Likely a read error: the CDR3 ends without its conserved phenylalanine or tryptophan. The J gene is TRBJ2-1, the V gene TRBV11-2, with D unclear. V dropped 5 bases and J dropped 4 bases, with 27 bases sitting between them. The CDR3 has 19 residues. Germline-derived CDR1 and CDR2 are SGHAT and FQNNGV. CDR3 in DNA: TGTGCCAGCAGCAACCATCCCGTAGTCCGGGTCTCGAGATACAATGAGCAGTTCCTC. Translating it yields CASSNHPVVRVSRYNEQFL.

The chain employs TRBV11-2 and TRBJ2-5, with no clear D. Germline V CDR1 and CDR2: SGHAT, FQNNGV. The CDR3 runs 14 residues. Trimming took 2 bases from V and 5 from J, leaving 12 bases between them. The CDR3 DNA is TGTGCCAGCAGCTTATGTCACGGAAGGGAGACCCAGTACTTC. As protein: CASSLCHGRETQYF.

V and J are TRBV20-1 and TRBJ1-2; D remains unclear. V was shortened by 0 bases and J by 8 bases, with 10 bases between the two germline ends. Germline V gives CDR1 DFQATT, CDR2 SNEGSKA (reference sequence). The CDR3 has 12 residues. The CDR3 coding sequence is TGCAGTGCTAGAGATTCTCGGGTCGGCTACACCTTC. Protein product: CSARDSRVGYTF.

This clonotype appeared many times. The chain has TRBV11-3 and TRBJ2-1; possible D gene TRBD2, 6 bases. The CDR3 consists of 16 residues. CDR1 and CDR2 (germline): SGHNT, YENEEA. V lost 0 bases, J lost 8 bases, and 17 bases lay in between. The DNA of the CDR3 is TGTGCCAGCAGCTTAGAAGGCAGGGAGATAGCGGATGAGCAGTTCTTC. Translated: CASSLEGREIADEQFF. Drawing the rest from reference TRBV11-3 and TRBJ2-1, the complete variable domain is EAGVVQSPRYKIIEKKQPVAFWCNPISGHNTLYWYLQNLGQGPELLIRYENEEAVDDSQLPKDRFSAERLKGVDSTLKIQPAELGDSAVYLCASSLEGREIADEQFFGPGTRLTVL.

This clonotype was observed many times. This rearrangement joins TRBV12-3 or TRBV12-4 to TRBJ2-7; 7 bases are shared with TRBD2. The CDR3 has 14 amino acids. With V trimmed by 5 bases and J by 3 bases, 7 bases remained unmatched. The CDR3 DNA follows: TGTGCCAGCAGTCAAGCGGGACGGGACTACGAGCAGTACTTC. Amino acids: CASSQAGRDYEQYF.

A note on this clonotype: A read error is possible here, since a much larger clone lies one base away. The chain uses TRBV29-1 and TRBJ1-2; D is possibly TRBD1 (6 bases). The CDR3 runs 14 residues. Germline V CDR1 and CDR2: SQVTM, ANQGSEA. Trimming cost V 3 bases and J 1 base, with 12 bases left between them. DNA of the CDR3: TGCAGCGTTGATGTGCAGGGGCTTAACTATGGCTACACCTTC. Translated, it gives CSVDVQGLNYGYTF.

Turning to this clonotype: This sequence may be a read error, since a much larger clone differs from it by one base. The V call is TRBV6-2 or TRBV6-3, the J call TRBJ2-1; TRBD2 matches at 15 bases. The germline gives CDR1 MNHEY, CDR2 SVGEGT. The CDR3 has 18 amino acids. The CDR3 sequence is CASSYGLAGGPSYNEQVF. As DNA, the CDR3 is TGTGCCAGCAGTTATGGACTAGCGGGAGGGCCCTCCTACAATGAGCAGGTCTTC.

Comment on this clonotype: Possible read error: a much larger clone is one base away. This chain links TRBV6-6 with TRBJ2-7; D is perhaps TRBD1 (6 bases). The CDR3 covers 14 residues. Germline CDR1 MNHNY, CDR2 SVGAGI (reference sequence). The CDR3, as DNA: TGTGCCAGCAATTACTTGGGGGACATCTACGAGCAGTACTTC. It yields the protein CASNYLGDIYEQYF.

The chain is built from TRBV11-2 and TRBJ2-1; D remains unclear. The CDR3 extends over 16 amino acids. With 9 bases removed from V and 0 bases from J, the gap between germline ends came to 18 bases. Germline values: CDR1 SGHAT, CDR2 FQNNGV. The CDR3 DNA sequence: TGTGCCAGTACCATAGGAGTCCCGGGCTCCTACAATGAGCAGTTCTTC. Translated, it gives CASTIGVPGSYNEQFF. The whole variable domain, remainder taken from reference TRBV11-2 and TRBJ2-1, is EAGVAQSPRYKIIEKRQSVAFWCNPISGHATLYWYQQILGQGPKLLIQFQNNGVVDDSQLPKDRFSAERLKGVDSTLKIQPAKLEDSAVYLCASTIGVPGSYNEQFFGPGTRLTVL.

In the case of this clonotype: The junction departs from germline at one end; a sequencing error may be responsible. The chain recombines TRBV11-2 with TRBJ2-7; unclear D gene. Germline CDR1 and CDR2: SGHAT and FQNNGV. The CDR3 spans 13 residues. The CDR3 nucleotides read TGTGCCAGCAGCTTAGTCGTAGAAAACGAGCAGTATTTC. It yields the protein CASSLVVENEQYF.

Note on this clonotype: This clone may be a read error of a much larger clone one base away. No conserved phenylalanine or tryptophan ends this CDR3, so it is likely a read error. This chain links TRBV5-4 with TRBJ1-6, with D unclear. The CDR3 sequence is 14 residues long. CDR1 is SGHNT, CDR2 YYREEE, per germline (reference sequence). Deletions cut 5 bases from V and 8 bases from J, with 14 bases between. CDR3 amino acids: CASSYPGVDSPLHL. The DNA for the CDR3 is TGTGCCAGCAGTTATCCGGGAGTGGATTCACCCCTCCACCTT.

V gene TRBV6-6 combines with J gene TRBJ2-3, with 7 bases matching TRBD2. The CDR3 has 11 residues. Germline CDR1 reads MNHNY; CDR2 reads SVGAGI (reference sequence). DNA of the CDR3: TGTCCCACCGGGGGGTCAGATACGCAGTATTTT. This encodes CPTGGSDTQYF.

Comments on this clonotype: A much larger clone is a single base away; this may be a read error. V is TRBV6-5 and J is TRBJ2-6; D uncertain. Per the germline V gene, CDR1 is MNHEY and CDR2 is SVGAGI. With 6 bases removed from V and 0 bases from J, the gap between germline ends came to 9 bases. This CDR3 has 15 residues. Written as DNA, the CDR3 is TGTGCCAGCAGCCTCAGTCTCTCTGGGGCCAACGTCCTGACTTTC. It is translated as CASSLSLSGANVLTF.

On this clonotype itself: A single base separates this from a much larger clone, so it may be a read error. This CDR3 reads CASIRTGTGSYEQYF. The CDR3 region has the DNA TGTGCCAGCATTAGGACAGGGACAGGCTCCTACGAGCAGTACTTC. This chain joins TRBV6-1 and TRBJ2-7; 8 bases are a match to TRBD1. Trimming took 7 bases from V and 0 from J; bases not matched to a gene: 8. Looked up from germline, CDR1 is MNHNS and CDR2 is SASEGT. CDR3 length: 15 amino acids.

This clonotype was counted many times. The gene calls are TRBV4-1 and TRBJ1-5; 9 bases agree with TRBD1. Germline CDR1 reads MGHRA; CDR2 reads YSYEKL. The CDR3 runs to 18 residues. V was pared by 2 bases and J by 1 base, with 9 bases of the junction left unmatched. The CDR3, as DNA: TGCGCCAGCAGCCAAAATGGACAGGGGCATAAAAGCAATCAGCCCCAGCATTTT. Translated, it gives CASSQNGQGHKSNQPQHF.

Details on this clonotype: A much larger clone is a single base away; this may be a read error. This chain uses TRBV4-1 with TRBJ2-3, with 8 bases matching TRBD1. This CDR3 comprises 15 residues. The V gene's germline CDR1 is MGHRA and CDR2 YSYEKL. CDR3 sequence reads: CASSQDPGGTDTKYF. For the CDR3, the DNA is TGCGCCAGCAGCCAAGACCCAGGGGGCACAGATACGAAGTATTTT.

Comments on this clonotype: A read error is likely, as this CDR3 ends without the conserved phenylalanine or tryptophan. This chain links TRBV11-2 with TRBJ2-2; D remains unclear. Germline assignment: CDR1 SGHAT and CDR2 FQNNGV. The CDR3 runs to 13 residues. DNA for the CDR3: TGCGCCAGCAGATTGACGGACACCGGGGAGCTGTTTCTT. Its translation is CASRLTDTGELFL.

About this clonotype itself: A much larger clone sits a single nucleotide away, making a read error possible. The rearrangement joins TRBV6-5 to TRBJ1-1; tentatively, D is TRBD1 (6 bases). The CDR3 has 15 residues. V was pared by 2 bases and J by 3 bases, with 13 bases between. The germline gives CDR1 MNHEY, CDR2 SVGAGI. CDR3 sequence: CASSYGEGVDTEAFF. CDR3 coding DNA: TGTGCCAGCAGTTACGGAGAGGGGGTAGACACTGAAGCTTTCTTT.

This clonotype was detected many times. This chain uses TRBV6-2 or TRBV6-3 with TRBJ2-1; TRBD2 matches 7 bases. The CDR3 contains 15 residues. J lost 6 bases, V lost 3 bases, and 8 bases had no gene match. In germline, CDR1 is MNHEY, CDR2 SVGEGT. CDR3 sequence: CASSYDGRLGNEQFF. CDR3 coding DNA: TGTGCCAGCAGTTATGACGGGAGGCTTGGCAATGAGCAGTTCTTC.

Concerning this clonotype itself: Lacking the conserved final phenylalanine or tryptophan, this CDR3 likely reflects a read error. V usage is TRBV11-3 and J usage is TRBJ1-1; D uncertain. CDR3 length: 13 residues. Trimming pared 10 bases from V and 7 bases from J, leaving 19 bases between. Per the germline V gene, CDR1 is SGHNT and CDR2 is YENEEA. The DNA of the CDR3 is TGTGCCAACAGTCGAACTCAACGTGGTGAAGCTTTCATT. Translating it yields CANSRTQRGEAFI.